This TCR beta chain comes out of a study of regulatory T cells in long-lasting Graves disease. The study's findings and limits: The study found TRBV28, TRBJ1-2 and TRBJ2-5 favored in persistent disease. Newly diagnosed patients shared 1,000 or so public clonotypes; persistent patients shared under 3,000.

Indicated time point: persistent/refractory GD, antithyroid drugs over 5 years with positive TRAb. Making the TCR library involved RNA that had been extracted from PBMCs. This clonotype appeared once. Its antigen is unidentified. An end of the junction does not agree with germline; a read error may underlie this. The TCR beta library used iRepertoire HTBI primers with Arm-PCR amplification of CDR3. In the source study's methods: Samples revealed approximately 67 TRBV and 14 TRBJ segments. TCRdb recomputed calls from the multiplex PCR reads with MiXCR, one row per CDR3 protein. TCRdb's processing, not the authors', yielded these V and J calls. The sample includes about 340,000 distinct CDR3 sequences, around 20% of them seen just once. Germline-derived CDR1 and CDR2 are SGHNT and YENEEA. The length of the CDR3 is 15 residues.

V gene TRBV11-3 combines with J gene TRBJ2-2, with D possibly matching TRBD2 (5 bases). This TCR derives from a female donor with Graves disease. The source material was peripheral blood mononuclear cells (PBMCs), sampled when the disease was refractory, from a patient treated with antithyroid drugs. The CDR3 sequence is CVSGLGEPNTGELFF. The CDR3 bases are TGTGTCAGCGGCTTAGGAGAGCCTAACACCGGGGAGCTGTTTTTT.